Sequencing of this T cell receptor (beta chain) was carried out in a study of CD8 T cells in Susac syndrome. The CDR3 runs to 15 residues. Trimming removed 0 bases at V and 0 bases at J, with 9 bases between. TCR beta was sequenced from blood CD8+ and CD4+ T cells. TEMRA cells were FACS-enriched, while CD8+ and CD4+ T cells were negatively isolated. When the RNA was reverse transcribed, random hexamers were used with an input of roughly 0.5 to 1 ug. Amplification of the TCR beta CDR3 was carried out by immunoSEQ multiplex PCR, which spanned a total of 54 Vbeta and 13 Jbeta segments. TCRdb used MiXCR to reprocess the immunoSEQ multiplex PCR reads, holding one entry per CDR3 protein. The sample lists more than 65,000 distinct CDR3 sequences, over 90% seen once, with 0.2% to 0.25% in the top ten. A note on this clonotype: Its antigen is unknown.

General study results and limits: That the number of individuals in its TCR sequencing and HLA analysis was relatively small was acknowledged by the study.

Sequencing used CD8+ T cells from PBMCs. This sequence joins TRBV23-1 and TRBJ2-7; D remains ambiguous. TRBV23-1 is an ORF, and what it does is uncertain. The origin of this receptor is a human donor in good health. CDR3 sequence (DNA): TGCGCCAGCAGTCAATCTCTACCCTGCTCCTACGAGCAGTACTTC. Protein sequence: CASSQSLPCSYEQYF.